The present T cell receptor beta chain was sequenced within a study of identical twins (dated by TCRdb to 2016 to 2017). About the study as a whole: The study deep-sequenced TCR alpha and beta repertoires from monozygotic twins, unrelated adults of various ages and cord blood to test whether fetal clonotypes persist. To rule out contamination, replicate twin experiments were performed at different times with different library preparation protocols. Summary of the overall study and its limitations: Because the same donors could not be followed over many years, the conclusions relied on cross-sectional statistical analysis. Zero-insertion analyses could be partly confounded by invariant T cells such as MAIT and iNKT, though diverse VJ usage argued against such confounding for most clonotypes. Abundant cord blood beta clonotypes had fewer insertions, young adult naive repertoires showed a similar but weaker trend, and memory repertoires showed no such trend. Out-of-frame TCR alpha sequences shared between twins showed an excess of low generation-probability sequences compared with coincidental sharing between unrelated individuals. Out-of-frame TCR alpha sharing in monozygotic twins was systematically underestimated by recombination models, whereas sharing between unrelated individuals was in agreement with the recombination models. Excess twin sharing in beta out-of-frame sequences was weaker because fewer shared sequences lowered the signal-to-noise ratio.

CDR1 and CDR2 were assigned from the germline V gene as SGHRS and YFSETQ. From its cysteine to its phenylalanine, the CDR3 spans 16 amino acids. Of the read, only the CDR3 DNA is kept; its 48 bases are in frame from base 1. The V end gives up 4 bases and the J end 8 bases, leaving 15 bases in the junction not matched to a gene. Of note for this clonotype: Its specific antigen is unknown. The input lacks base qualities; no much larger clone sits a single base away.

Library prep was done by 5' RACE. For sequencing, an Illumina HiSeq 2000 was employed. Template switching added a universal primer binding site, and the final cDNA carried a unique molecular identifier that allowed TCR cDNA molecules to be counted accurately. Specific primers in the conserved constant-segment region were used to synthesize first-strand cDNA for TCR alpha and beta chains. Each cDNA library was double barcoded, with a SMART-Mk sample barcode plus Illumina barcodes, to control for contamination. Two successive PCR steps introduced TruSeq adapter sequences along with Illumina sample barcodes. The TCR alpha and beta cDNA libraries were sequenced on the Illumina HiSeq platform using custom primers. Regarding the original processing steps: Unique molecular identifiers were extracted from raw reads with MiGEC, and CDR3 positions were determined with MiXCR. For each individual, recombination models were inferred using an EM algorithm with the repgenHMM and IGoR tools. Shared clonotypes were analyzed with the tcR package in R, and sharing was normalized by the product of cloneset sizes. To study raw recombination free of thymic and clonal selection effects, out-of-frame nonproductive sequences were analyzed. The raw public data were reprocessed by TCRdb itself: fastp quality trimming at Q25, MiXCR clonotype calling, in-frame beta chains only. Rows with a matching CDR3 protein are joined into one entry that keeps the most common DNA and genes. None of the V and J calls come from the authors' own analysis; TCRdb made them. The sample yields roughly 720,000 distinct CDR3 sequences; roughly 20% were counted once. The top ten clones comprise approximately 14% of the sample.

Every donor in the study was a healthy Caucasian. Three pairs of female monozygotic twins, all aged roughly 18 to 30 years, made up the twin cohort. The RNA used for TCR libraries was isolated from peripheral blood mononuclear cells. These data also featured in a second study, about T cells expressing NK-cell markers. As the second study states: In sorted CD3+CD56+NKG2C+, CD3+CD56+NKG2C- and CD3+CD56-NKG2C+ T-cell subsets from 7 to 9 donors, TCR beta-chain repertoires were profiled. Among the eight sequenced donors, only one was HCMV-seronegative, while the other seven were HCMV-seropositive. In several experiments an anti-gammadeltaTCR antibody was added to restrict sorting to alphabetaTCR-expressing T cells. For 5 or 6 donors, the dominant CD3+CD56+NKG2C+ clonotypes were among the top 10 CD8+ clonotypes and accounted for roughly 1.0-8% of CD8+ T cells. Those dominant clonotypes were again the most abundant among CD3+CD56-NKG2C+ cells in a few donors, at roughly 25-60.1%. Whether the expanded NKG2C-expressing T cell clones were specific for HCMV antigens was left unclear. The eight sequenced donors were randomly selected healthy volunteers, three men and five women. HCMV serostatus was determined by detecting HCMV-specific IgG in serum with a commercial ELISA kit. For over five donors, bulk peripheral blood T-cell repertoires were additionally sequenced from unsorted PBMC. MIGEC was used to demultiplex reads and group the reads by UMI, and MiTCR was used to assemble and quantify clonotypes. To exclude erroneous sequences, any TCR cDNA sequence not supported by at least two reads was discarded. The tcR package was used for downstream repertoire analysis, with clonotypes matched between fractions based on CDR3 nucleotide sequence plus V segment. VDJmatch was used to annotate antigen specificity against VDJdb, with one amino acid substitution in CDR3 allowed.

What was sequenced was PBMCs. This receptor was taken from a woman between 18 and 29 years old in good health. The rearranged chain carries TRBV5-1 and TRBJ2-1, and TRBD2 aligns with 7 junction nucleotides. Here the CDR3 is given as CASSPGGIPTVHEQFF. The DNA sequence is TGCGCCAGCAGCCCGGGGGGTATCCCGACCGTCCATGAGCAGTTCTTC.